The present T cell receptor (beta chain) was sequenced within a study of blood T cell repertoires in COVID-19 (dated by TCRdb to 2020 to 2022). Study-wide context: The collaborator samples originated in the United States, Italy and Spain and spanned the acute and convalescent phases of COVID-19. The material from the prospective study consisted of cDNA or gDNA derived from T cells, B-cell-depleted T cells, or PBMCs. The dataset comprised deeply sampled blood TCRbeta repertoires from subjects exposed to, actively infected with, or recovered from COVID-19. The repertoires were made available in a free public database intended to serve as a resource for research on the immune response to SARS-CoV-2. The samples were drawn from the first 160 participants of the ongoing ImmuneRACE study and from 1,254 subjects provided by 6 global collaborators. Nearly every sample came with metadata listing a de-identified subject ID, COVID-19 status, age in years and sex. HLA class I and class II types, where available, came from metadata supplied by the sample provider rather than from assay-based typing.

Findings and caveats that apply to the study as a whole: Clinical and demographic metadata were provided uncurated, with the amount varying by source and participant.

With regard to this clone: What this receptor recognizes is not known. No base quality information exists; no much larger clone differs at one position.

CDR1 and CDR2 were assigned from the germline V gene (reference sequence) as GTSNPN and SVGIG. V trim: 0 bases; J trim: 4 bases; unmatched bases: 4. The CDR3 starts with the cysteine, ends with the phenylalanine, and has 14 residues. Of all the DNA, just the CDR3 is kept, 42 bases in frame from base 1. Each collaborating institution followed its own protocols to collect whole blood in K2EDTA tubes. For TCRbeta analysis, collaborators shipped samples in one of three forms: frozen whole blood, isolated PBMCs, or DNA extracted from either of those sample types. The immunoSEQ Assay, a bias-controlled multiplex PCR, was used to amplify TCRbeta CDR3 regions from genomic DNA. As for how the authors treated the data: Nucleated cell counts per sample were estimated from amplification of reference gene primers within the assay. Sequence reads were collapsed and filtered to measure the absolute abundance of every unique TCRbeta CDR3 rearrangement. For each sample, productive Simpson clonality was calculated as the square root of Simpson's diversity index across productive rearrangements. TCRdb re-hosts the immuneACCESS table, in-frame sequences only. Its copies lack some clones; in the studies checked, an unresolved V gene accounts for under half of them, and the cause for the rest is not known. Clonal size and the V and J genes are those of that table, whereas D and trimming came from the DNA. The sample table holds under 150,000 clones, of which 70% to 90% were seen once. More than 1.5% of the sample is in the top ten clones.

In this chain, TRBV30 is recombined with TRBJ2-7; 9 nucleotides in the junction match TRBD2. The TCR was taken from a human donor in a cohort sampled during active COVID-19. Source material: peripheral blood. Here is the DNA: TGTGCCTGGAGTGTGTCTAGCGGGGCATACGAGCAGTACTTC. It codes for CAWSVSSGAYEQYF.